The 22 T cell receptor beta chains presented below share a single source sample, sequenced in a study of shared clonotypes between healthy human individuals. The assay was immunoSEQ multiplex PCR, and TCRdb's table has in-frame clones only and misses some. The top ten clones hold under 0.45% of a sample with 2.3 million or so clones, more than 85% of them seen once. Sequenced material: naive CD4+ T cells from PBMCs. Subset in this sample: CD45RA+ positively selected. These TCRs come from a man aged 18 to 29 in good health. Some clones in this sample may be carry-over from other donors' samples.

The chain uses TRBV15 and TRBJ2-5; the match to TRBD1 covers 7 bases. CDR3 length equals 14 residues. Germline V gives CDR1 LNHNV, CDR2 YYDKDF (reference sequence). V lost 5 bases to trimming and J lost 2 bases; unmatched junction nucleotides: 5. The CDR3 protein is CATSRRQGQETQYF. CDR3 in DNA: TGTGCCACCAGCCGCCGACAGGGTCAAGAGACCCAGTACTTC.

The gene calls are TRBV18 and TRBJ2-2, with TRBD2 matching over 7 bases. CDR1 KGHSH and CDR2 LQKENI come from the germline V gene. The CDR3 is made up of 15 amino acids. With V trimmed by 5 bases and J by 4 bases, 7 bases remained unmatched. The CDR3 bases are TGTGCCAGCTCAGTGGCGGGAGCCCGCACCGGGGAGCTGTTTTTT. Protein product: CASSVAGARTGELFF.

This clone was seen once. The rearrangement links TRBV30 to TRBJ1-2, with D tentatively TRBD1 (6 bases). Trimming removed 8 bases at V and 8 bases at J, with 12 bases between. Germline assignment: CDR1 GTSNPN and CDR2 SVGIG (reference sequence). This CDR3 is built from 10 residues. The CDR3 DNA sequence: TGTGCCGGGGGGGCCGGCGGCTACACCTTC. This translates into CAGGAGGYTF.

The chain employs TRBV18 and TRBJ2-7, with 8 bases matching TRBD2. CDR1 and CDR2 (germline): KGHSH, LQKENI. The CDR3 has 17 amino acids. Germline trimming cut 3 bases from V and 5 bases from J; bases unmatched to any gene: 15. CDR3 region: CASSPRSLSGSFDEQYF. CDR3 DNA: TGTGCCAGCTCACCGAGAAGTCTAAGCGGGAGTTTTGACGAGCAGTACTTC.

Written as DNA, the CDR3 is TGTGCCAGCAGCTCGGGACAGATTAACTATGGCTACACCTTC. Protein product: CASSSGQINYGYTF. The chain has TRBV28 and TRBJ1-2, with 7 nucleotides matching TRBD1. V lost 6 bases to trimming and J lost 1 base; unmatched junction nucleotides: 5. The CDR3 runs 14 residues. CDR1 is MDHEN, CDR2 SYDVKM, per germline.

The CDR3 region is CASSDAPAAVGVDTEAFF. The CDR3 DNA reads TGTGCCAGCAGTGATGCCCCGGCAGCCGTTGGGGTTGACACTGAAGCTTTCTTT. V gene TRBV6-1 combines with J gene TRBJ1-1; D gene uncertain. The CDR3 length is 18 residues. Trimming stripped 3 bases from V and 3 bases from J, with 23 bases between. The germline V gene has CDR1 MNHNS and CDR2 SASEGT.

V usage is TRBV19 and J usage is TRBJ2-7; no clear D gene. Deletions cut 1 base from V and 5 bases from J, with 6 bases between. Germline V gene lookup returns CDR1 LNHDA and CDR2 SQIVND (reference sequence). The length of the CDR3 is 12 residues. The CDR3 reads CASSIGTDEQYF. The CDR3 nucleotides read TGTGCCAGTAGTATAGGGACGGACGAGCAGTACTTC.

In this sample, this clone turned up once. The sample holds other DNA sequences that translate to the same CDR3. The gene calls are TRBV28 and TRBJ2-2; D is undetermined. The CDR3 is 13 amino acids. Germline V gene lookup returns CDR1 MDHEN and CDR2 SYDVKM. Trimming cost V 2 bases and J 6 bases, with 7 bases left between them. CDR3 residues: CASSLQVPGELFF. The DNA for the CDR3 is TGTGCCAGCAGTTTACAGGTCCCCGGGGAGCTGTTTTTT.

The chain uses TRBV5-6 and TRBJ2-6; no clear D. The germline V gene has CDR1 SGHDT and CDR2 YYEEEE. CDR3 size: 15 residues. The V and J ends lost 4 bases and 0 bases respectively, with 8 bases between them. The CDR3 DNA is TGTGCCAGCAGCACTCCAGGCTCTGGGGCCAACGTCCTGACTTTC. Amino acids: CASSTPGSGANVLTF.

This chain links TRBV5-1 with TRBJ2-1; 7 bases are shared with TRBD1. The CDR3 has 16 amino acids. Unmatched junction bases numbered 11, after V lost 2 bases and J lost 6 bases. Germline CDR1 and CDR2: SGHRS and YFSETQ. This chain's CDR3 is CASSLGGNKAFNEQFF. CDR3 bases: TGCGCCAGCAGCTTAGGGGGCAATAAGGCCTTCAATGAGCAGTTCTTC.

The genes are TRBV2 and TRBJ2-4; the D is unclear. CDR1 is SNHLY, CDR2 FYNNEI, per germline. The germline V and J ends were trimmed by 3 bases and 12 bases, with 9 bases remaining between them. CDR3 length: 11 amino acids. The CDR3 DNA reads TGTGCCAGCAGTGATGAGACTCCTCAGTACTTC. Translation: CASSDETPQYF.

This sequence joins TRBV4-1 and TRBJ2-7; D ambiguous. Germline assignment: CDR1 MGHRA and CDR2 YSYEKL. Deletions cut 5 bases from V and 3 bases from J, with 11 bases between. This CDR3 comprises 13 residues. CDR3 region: CASSDTPLYEQYF. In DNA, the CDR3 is TGCGCCAGCAGCGATACACCCCTCTACGAGCAGTACTTC.

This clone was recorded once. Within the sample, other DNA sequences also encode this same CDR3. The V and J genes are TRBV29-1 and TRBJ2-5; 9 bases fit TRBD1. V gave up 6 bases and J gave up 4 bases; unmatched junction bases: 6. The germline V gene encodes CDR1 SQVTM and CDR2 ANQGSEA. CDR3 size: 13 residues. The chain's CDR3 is CSVEGQGGETQYF. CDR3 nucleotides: TGCAGCGTCGAGGGACAGGGTGGAGAGACCCAGTACTTC.

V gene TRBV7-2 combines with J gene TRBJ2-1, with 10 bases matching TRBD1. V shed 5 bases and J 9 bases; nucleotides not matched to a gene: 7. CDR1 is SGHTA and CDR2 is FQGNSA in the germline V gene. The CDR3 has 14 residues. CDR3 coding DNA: TGTGCCAGCAGCGGTAGACAGGGGGCGGGTGAGCAGTTCTTC. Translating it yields CASSGRQGAGEQFF.

CDR3 residues: CASSPFGVLGQYF. The CDR3 DNA follows: TGTGCCAGCAGCCCGTTTGGGGTGCTGGGGCAGTACTTC. This sequence joins TRBV27 and TRBJ2-7; D is unclear. This CDR3 is built from 13 residues. V lost 6 bases to trimming and J lost 9 bases, with 18 bases between them. CDR1 is MNHEY, CDR2 SMNVEV, per germline (reference sequence).

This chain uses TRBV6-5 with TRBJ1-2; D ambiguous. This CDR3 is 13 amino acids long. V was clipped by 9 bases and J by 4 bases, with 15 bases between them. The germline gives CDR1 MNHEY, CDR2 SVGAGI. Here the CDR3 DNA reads TGTGCCAGTCGACCGAAGCGCGGCTATGGCTACACCTTC. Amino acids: CASRPKRGYGYTF.

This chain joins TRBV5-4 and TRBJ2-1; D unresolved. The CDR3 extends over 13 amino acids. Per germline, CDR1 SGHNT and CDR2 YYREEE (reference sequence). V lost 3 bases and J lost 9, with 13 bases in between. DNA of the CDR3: TGTGCCAGCAGCTCCCAAGCATGGGGTGAGCAGTTCTTC. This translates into CASSSQAWGEQFF.

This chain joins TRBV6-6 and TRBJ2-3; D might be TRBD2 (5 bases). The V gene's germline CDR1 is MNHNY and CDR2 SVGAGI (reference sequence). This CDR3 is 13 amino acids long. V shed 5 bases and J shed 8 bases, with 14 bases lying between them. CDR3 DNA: TGTGCCAGCAGTGCTATACCCCGGGGTACGCAGTATTTT. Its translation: CASSAIPRGTQYF.

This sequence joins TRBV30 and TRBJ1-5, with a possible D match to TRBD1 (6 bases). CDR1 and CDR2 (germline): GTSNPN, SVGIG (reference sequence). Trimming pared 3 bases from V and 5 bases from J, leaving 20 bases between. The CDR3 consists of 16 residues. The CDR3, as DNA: TGTGCCTGGAGCCCCGGTGCCTACGGGGGCGATCAGCCCCAGCATTTT. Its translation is CAWSPGAYGGDQPQHF.

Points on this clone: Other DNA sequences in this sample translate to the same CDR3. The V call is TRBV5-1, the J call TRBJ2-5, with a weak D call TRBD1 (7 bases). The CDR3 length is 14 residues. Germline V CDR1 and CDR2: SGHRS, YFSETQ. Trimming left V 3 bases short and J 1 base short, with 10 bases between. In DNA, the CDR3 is TGCGCCAGCAGCTGGGGGGACAGCCAAGAGACCCAGTACTTC. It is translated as CASSWGDSQETQYF.

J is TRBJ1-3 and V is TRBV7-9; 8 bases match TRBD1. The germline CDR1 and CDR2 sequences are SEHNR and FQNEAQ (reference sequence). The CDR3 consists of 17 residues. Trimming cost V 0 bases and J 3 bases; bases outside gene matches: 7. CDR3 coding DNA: TGTGCCAGCAGCTTAGCCTATCAAGACAGGGGTGGAAACACCATATATTTT. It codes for CASSLAYQDRGGNTIYF. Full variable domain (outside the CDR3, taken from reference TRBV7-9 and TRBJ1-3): DTGVSQNPRHKITKRGQNVTFRCDPISEHNRLYWYRQTLGQGPEFLTYFQNEAQLEKSRLLSDRFSAERPKGSFSTLEIQRTEQGDSAMYLCASSLAYQDRGGNTIYFGEGSWLTVV.

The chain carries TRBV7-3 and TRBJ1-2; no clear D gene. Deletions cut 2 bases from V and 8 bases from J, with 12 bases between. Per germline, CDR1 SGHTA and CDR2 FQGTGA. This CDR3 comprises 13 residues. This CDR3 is CASSLYSGDGYTF. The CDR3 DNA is TGTGCCAGCAGCTTATATTCGGGTGACGGCTACACCTTC.